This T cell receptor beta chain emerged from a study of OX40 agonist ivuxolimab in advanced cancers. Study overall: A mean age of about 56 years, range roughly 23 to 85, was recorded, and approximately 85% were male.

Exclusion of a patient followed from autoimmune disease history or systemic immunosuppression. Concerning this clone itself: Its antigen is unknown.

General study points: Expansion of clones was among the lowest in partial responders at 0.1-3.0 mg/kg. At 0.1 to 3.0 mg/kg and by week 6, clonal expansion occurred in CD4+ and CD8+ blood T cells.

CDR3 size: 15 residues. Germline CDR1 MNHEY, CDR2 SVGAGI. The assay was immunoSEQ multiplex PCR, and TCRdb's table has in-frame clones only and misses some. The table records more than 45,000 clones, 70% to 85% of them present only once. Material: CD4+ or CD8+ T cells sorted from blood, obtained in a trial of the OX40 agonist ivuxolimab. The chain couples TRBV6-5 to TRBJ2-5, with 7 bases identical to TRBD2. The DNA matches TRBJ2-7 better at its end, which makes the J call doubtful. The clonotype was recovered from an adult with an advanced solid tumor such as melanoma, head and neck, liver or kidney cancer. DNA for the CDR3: TGTGCCAGCAGTGGGGAGGGAGGTCTTTCCTACGAGCAGTACTTC. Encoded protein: CASSGEGGLSYEQYF.